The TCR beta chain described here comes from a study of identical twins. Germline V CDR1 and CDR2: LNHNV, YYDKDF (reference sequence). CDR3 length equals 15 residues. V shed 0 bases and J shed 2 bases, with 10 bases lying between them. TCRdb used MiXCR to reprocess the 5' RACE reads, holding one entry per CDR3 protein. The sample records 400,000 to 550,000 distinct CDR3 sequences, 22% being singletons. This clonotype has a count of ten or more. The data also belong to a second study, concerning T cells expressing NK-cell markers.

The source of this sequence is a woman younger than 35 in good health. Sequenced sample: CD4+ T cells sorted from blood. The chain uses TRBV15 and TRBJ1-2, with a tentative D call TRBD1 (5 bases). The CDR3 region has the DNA TGTGCCACCAGCAGAGATAGGGGAGGGAACTATGGCTACACCTTC. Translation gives CATSRDRGGNYGYTF.